This TCR beta chain was identified in a study of shared clonotypes between healthy human individuals. Points from the study as a whole: Only blood was sampled, and tissue TCR repertoires likely differ from blood ones.

Profiled with immunoSEQ multiplex PCR; TCRdb holds only in-frame clones, not every one. This sample has under 850,000 clones, with 80% to 95% found just once. A remark on this clone: Antigen unknown.

Naive-designated CD8 cells lacked CD45RO, were positively enriched for CCR7, and omitted terminally differentiated effector memory CD45RA+ cells. Germline V gene lookup returns CDR1 MGHRA and CDR2 YSYEKL. Trimming left V 2 bases short and J 0 bases short, with 14 bases between. CDR3 length: 16 amino acids. The source material was naive CD8+ T cells sorted from blood. The receptor's source is a man between 25 and 39 years old in good health. The chain links TRBV4-1 to TRBJ2-7, with D perhaps assigned TRBD1 or TRBD2 (5 bases each). The DNA for the CDR3 is TGCGCCAGCAGCCAATTCCGGGACCTACTCTCCTACGAGCAGTACTTC. This translates into CASSQFRDLLSYEQYF.